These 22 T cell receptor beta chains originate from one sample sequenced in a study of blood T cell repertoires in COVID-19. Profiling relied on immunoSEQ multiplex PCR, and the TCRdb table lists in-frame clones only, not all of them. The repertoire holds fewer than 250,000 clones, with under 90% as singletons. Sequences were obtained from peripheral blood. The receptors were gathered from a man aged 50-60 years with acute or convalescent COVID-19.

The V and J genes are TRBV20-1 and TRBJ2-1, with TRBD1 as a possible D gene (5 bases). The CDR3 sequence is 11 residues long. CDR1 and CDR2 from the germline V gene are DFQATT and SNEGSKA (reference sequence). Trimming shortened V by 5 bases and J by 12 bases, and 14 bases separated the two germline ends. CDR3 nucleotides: TGCAGTGCTCTAGGACACGGAGTGCAGTTCTTC. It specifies CSALGHGVQFF.

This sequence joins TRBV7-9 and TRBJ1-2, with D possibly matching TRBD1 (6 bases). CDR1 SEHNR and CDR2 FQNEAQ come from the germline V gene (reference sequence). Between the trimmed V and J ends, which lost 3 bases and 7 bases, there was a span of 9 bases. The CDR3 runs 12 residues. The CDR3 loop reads CASSLTGFGYTF. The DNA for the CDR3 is TGTGCCAGCAGCTTGACAGGCTTTGGCTACACCTTC. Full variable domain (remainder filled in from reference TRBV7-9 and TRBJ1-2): DTGVSQNPRHKITKRGQNVTFRCDPISEHNRLYWYRQTLGQGPEFLTYFQNEAQLEKSRLLSDRFSAERPKGSFSTLEIQRTEQGDSAMYLCASSLTGFGYTFGSGTRLTVV.

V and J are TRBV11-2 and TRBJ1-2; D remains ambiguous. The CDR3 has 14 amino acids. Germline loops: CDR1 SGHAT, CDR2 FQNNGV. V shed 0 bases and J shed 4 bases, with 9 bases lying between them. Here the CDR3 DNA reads TGTGCCAGCAGCTTAGATCGATCCAGCTATGGCTACACCTTC. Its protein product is CASSLDRSSYGYTF.

The CDR3 loop reads CASSRDSYNEQFF. As DNA, the CDR3 is TGTGCCAGCAGTCGGGACAGCTACAATGAGCAGTTCTTC. This chain connects TRBV12-3 or TRBV12-4 to TRBJ2-1, with 7 bases aligning to TRBD1. This CDR3 has 13 residues. Unmatched junction bases numbered 1, after V lost 5 bases and J lost 3 bases.

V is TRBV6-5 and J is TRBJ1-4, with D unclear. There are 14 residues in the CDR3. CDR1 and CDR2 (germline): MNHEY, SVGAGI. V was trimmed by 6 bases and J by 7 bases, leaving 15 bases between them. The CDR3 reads CASSRSGSVEKLFF. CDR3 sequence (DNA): TGTGCCAGCAGCCGATCGGGAAGCGTTGAAAAACTGTTTTTT.

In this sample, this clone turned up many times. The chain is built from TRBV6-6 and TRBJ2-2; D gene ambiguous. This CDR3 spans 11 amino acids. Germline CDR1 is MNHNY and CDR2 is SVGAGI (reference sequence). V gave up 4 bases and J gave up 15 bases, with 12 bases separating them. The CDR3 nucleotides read TGTGCCAGCAGTTCGGCCCGTCAGGTGTTTTTT. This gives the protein CASSSARQVFF.

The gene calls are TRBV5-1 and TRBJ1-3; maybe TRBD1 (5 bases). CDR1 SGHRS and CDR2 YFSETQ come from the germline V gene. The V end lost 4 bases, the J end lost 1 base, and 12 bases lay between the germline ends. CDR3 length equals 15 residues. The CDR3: CASSPNGGSGNTIYF. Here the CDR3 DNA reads TGCGCCAGCAGCCCTAACGGGGGGTCTGGAAACACCATATATTTT.

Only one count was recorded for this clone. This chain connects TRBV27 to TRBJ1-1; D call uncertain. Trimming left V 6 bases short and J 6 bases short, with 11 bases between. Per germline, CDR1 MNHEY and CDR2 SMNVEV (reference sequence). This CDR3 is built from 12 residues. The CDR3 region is CASSPKRSEAFF. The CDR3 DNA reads TGTGCCAGCAGCCCTAAGAGGTCTGAAGCTTTCTTT.

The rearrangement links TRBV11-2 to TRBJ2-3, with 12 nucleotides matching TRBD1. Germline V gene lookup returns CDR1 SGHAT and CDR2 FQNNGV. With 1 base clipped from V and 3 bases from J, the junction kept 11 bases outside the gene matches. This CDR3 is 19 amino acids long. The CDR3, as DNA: TGTGCCAGCAGCTTAGCCTCGGGACAGGGGGCGGTAAGGACAGATACGCAGTATTTT. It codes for CASSLASGQGAVRTDTQYF.

DNA for the CDR3: TGTGCCAGCAACGGGAACAGGGGGGAGACCCAGTACTTC. The encoded protein is CASNGNRGETQYF. The V call is TRBV19, the J call TRBJ2-5; TRBD1 aligns across 8 bases. V was pared by 9 bases and J by 5 bases, with 8 bases of the junction left unmatched. The CDR3 contains 13 residues. The germline V gene has CDR1 LNHDA and CDR2 SQIVND (reference sequence).

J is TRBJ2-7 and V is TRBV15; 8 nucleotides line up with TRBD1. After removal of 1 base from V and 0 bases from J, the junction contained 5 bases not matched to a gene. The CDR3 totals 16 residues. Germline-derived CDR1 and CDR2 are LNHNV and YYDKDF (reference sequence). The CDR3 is CATSRGTGLSSYEQYF. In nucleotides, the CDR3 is TGTGCCACCAGCAGAGGGACAGGGTTGAGCTCCTACGAGCAGTACTTC.

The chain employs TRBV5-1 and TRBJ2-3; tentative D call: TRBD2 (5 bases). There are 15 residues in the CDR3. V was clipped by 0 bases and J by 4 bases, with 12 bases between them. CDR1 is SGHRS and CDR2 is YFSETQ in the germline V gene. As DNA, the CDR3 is TGCGCCAGCAGCTTGGCGGCGGAGCGGTCAGATACGCAGTATTTT. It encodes CASSLAAERSDTQYF.

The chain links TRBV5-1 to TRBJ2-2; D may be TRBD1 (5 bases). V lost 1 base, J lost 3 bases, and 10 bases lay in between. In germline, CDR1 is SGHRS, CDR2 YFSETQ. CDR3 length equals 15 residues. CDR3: CASSLPAGHTGELFF. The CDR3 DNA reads TGCGCCAGCAGCTTGCCAGCAGGGCACACCGGGGAGCTGTTTTTT.

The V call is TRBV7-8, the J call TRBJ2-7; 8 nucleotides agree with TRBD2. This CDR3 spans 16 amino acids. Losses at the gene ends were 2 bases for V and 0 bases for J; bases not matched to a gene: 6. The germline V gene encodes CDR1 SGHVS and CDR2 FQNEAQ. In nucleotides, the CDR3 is TGTGCCAGCAGCTTAAGTACGGGGGGGGTCTCCTACGAGCAGTACTTC. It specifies CASSLSTGGVSYEQYF. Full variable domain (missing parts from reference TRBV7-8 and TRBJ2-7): GAGVSQSPRYKVAKRGQDVALRCDPISGHVSLFWYQQALGQGPEFLTYFQNEAQLDKSGLPSDRFFAERPEGSVSTLKIQRTQQEDSAVYLCASSLSTGGVSYEQYFGPGTRLTVT.

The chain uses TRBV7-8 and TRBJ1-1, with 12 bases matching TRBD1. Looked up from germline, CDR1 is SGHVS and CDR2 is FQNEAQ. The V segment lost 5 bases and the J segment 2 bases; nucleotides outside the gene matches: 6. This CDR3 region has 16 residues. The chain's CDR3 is CASSTGQGAYNTEAFF. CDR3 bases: TGTGCCAGCAGCACGGGACAGGGGGCTTATAACACTGAAGCTTTCTTT. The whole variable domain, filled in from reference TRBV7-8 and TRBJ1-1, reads GAGVSQSPRYKVAKRGQDVALRCDPISGHVSLFWYQQALGQGPEFLTYFQNEAQLDKSGLPSDRFFAERPEGSVSTLKIQRTQQEDSAVYLCASSTGQGAYNTEAFFGQGTRLTVV.

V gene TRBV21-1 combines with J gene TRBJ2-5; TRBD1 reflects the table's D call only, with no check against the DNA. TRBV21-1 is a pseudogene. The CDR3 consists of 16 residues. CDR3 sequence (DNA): TGTGCCAGCAGGGACACTGACAGGGAAGGAGGGGAGACCCAGTACTTC. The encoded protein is CASRDTDREGGETQYF.

The CDR3 loop is CASSDPKTGFGEKLFF. CDR3 in DNA: TGTGCCAGCAGTGACCCCAAGACAGGGTTCGGGGAAAAACTGTTTTTT. The J gene is TRBJ1-4, the V gene TRBV2; 7 positions match TRBD1. Germline V lookup: CDR1 SNHLY, CDR2 FYNNEI. The CDR3 is made up of 16 amino acids. V gave up 3 bases and J gave up 8 bases; unmatched junction bases: 12.

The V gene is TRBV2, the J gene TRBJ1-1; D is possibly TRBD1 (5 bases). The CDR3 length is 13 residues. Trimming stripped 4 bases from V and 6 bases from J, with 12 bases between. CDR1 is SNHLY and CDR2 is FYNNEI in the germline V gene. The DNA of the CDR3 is TGTGCCAGCAGTGGAGGGCGGGGGGCTGAAGCTTTCTTT. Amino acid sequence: CASSGGRGAEAFF.

The CDR3 is CAWDDRTFGKLFF. The CDR3 region has the DNA TGTGCCTGGGACGACAGGACCTTCGGGAAACTGTTTTTT. The V and J genes are TRBV30 and TRBJ1-4; a possible D gene is TRBD1 (6 bases). The CDR3 sequence is 13 residues long. V was clipped by 5 bases and J by 11 bases, with 18 bases between them. Germline assignment: CDR1 GTSNPN and CDR2 SVGIG (reference sequence).

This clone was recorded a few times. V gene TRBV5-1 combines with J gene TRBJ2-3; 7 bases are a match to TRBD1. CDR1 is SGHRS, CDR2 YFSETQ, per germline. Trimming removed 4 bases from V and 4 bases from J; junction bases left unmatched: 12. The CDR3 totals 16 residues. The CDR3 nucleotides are TGCGCCAGCAGCCCAACAGACAGGGTTGGGGCAGATACGCAGTATTTT. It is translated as CASSPTDRVGADTQYF. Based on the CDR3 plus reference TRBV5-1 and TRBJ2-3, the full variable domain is KAGVTQTPRYLIKTRGQQVTLSCSPISGHRSVSWYQQTPGQGLQFLFEYFSETQRNKGNFPGRFSGRQFSNSRSEMNVSTLELGDSALYLCASSPTDRVGADTQYFGPGTRLTVL.

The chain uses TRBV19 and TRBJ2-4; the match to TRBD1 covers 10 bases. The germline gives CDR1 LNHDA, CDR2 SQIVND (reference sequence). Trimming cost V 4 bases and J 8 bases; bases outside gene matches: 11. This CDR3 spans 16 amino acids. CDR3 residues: CASSTSGQGPSYIQYF. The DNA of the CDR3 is TGTGCCAGTAGTACCTCGGGACAGGGGCCCTCTTACATTCAGTACTTC.

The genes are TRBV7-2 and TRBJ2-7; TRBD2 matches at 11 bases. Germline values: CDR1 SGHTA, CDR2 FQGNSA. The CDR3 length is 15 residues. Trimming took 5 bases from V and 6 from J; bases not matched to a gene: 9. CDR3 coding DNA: TGTGCCAGCAGCAACCCCGGGACTAGCGGTTCCGAGCAGTACTTC. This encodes CASSNPGTSGSEQYF.